The T cell receptor (beta chain) described here comes from a study of read filtering for tumor transcriptome and immune sequencing. This clonotype appeared once. This library used roughly 400 ng RNA and molecular barcoded adaptors spanning alpha/delta and beta/gamma chains. TCRdb called the reads again in MiXCR, with one record for every CDR3 protein. The sample has about 86,000 distinct CDR3 sequences, 12% seen once. CDR3 length equals 13 residues. Germline CDR1 and CDR2: MNHNY and SVGAGI (reference sequence). Trimming cost V 6 bases and J 4 bases, with 13 bases left between them. This chain connects TRBV6-6 to TRBJ2-7; D is possibly TRBD1 (7 bases). The sequenced material came from a population of CD138-negative cells sorted from bone marrow. This TCR came from a donor older than 35 with multiple myeloma. In nucleotides, the CDR3 is TGTGCCAGCAGCCCACAGGGGACTTACGAGCAGTACTTC. This gives the protein CASSPQGTYEQYF.